This record covers a single TCR beta chain. Its specificity is not known. Donors gave roughly 10 milliliters of peripheral blood apiece. This entry comes from a study of blood T cells in healthy people across ages. Study conclusions and caveats: The study regarded diversity estimates from one million T cells as underestimates.

The authors ran a second PCR of about 7 to 12 cycles using a sample-barcoded 5' primer and a J-beta primer mix. TCRdb re-analysed the 5' RACE reads in MiXCR, keeping a single row per CDR3 protein. The table lists roughly 2 million distinct CDR3 sequences, around half of them singletons, with around 2.1% in the top ten. Sequenced sample: blood. The sequence was obtained from a woman in her 40s in good health.

The DNA for the CDR3 is TGTGCCAGCAGCTTTAGCCTTAGCGGGGGCACAGATACGCAGTATTTT. Its translation: CASSFSLSGGTDTQYF. V usage is TRBV4-2 and J usage is TRBJ2-3; 8 positions agree with TRBD2. Germline CDR1 LGHNA, CDR2 YNFKEQ. The V gene end was trimmed by 5 bases and the J gene end by 1 base; junction bases not matched to a gene: 8. CDR3 length: 16 residues.